A single sample is the source of the 17 T cell receptor beta chains below, sequenced in a study of blood T cell repertoires in COVID-19. The method was immunoSEQ multiplex PCR; TCRdb's version includes in-frame clones alone and lacks a portion of them. The table records 25,000 to 35,000 clones, 85% to 90% of them present only once. The sample comprised peripheral blood. Receptor source: a human donor in a cohort sampled during active COVID-19.

The chain uses TRBV6-4 and TRBJ2-3; 10 bases agree with TRBD2. The CDR3 loop spans 15 amino acids. V gave up 8 bases and J gave up 3 bases; unmatched junction bases: 8. The germline V gene has CDR1 MRHNA and CDR2 SNTAGT. As DNA, the CDR3 is TGTGCCAGCTCAACCAGCGGGGGGGCGACAGATACGCAGTATTTT. Translation gives CASSTSGGATDTQYF.

This clone occurred once. The chain couples TRBV5-6 to TRBJ2-7; TRBD1 matches at 8 bases. CDR3 length: 12 residues. V trimming: 3 bases; J trimming: 7 bases; junction bases outside the gene matches: 3. Germline loops: CDR1 SGHDT, CDR2 YYEEEE. The CDR3 reads CASSSYRGEQYF. As DNA, the CDR3 is TGTGCCAGCAGCTCTTACAGGGGGGAGCAGTACTTC.

The J gene is TRBJ2-7, the V gene TRBV14; 7 bases are a match to TRBD1. This CDR3 is built from 18 residues. Germline CDR1 reads SGHDN; CDR2 reads FVKESK. With V trimmed by 4 bases and J by 3 bases, 18 bases remained unmatched. CDR3: CASSPLDRVASPFYEQYF. The CDR3 DNA is TGTGCCAGCAGCCCCCTAGACAGGGTGGCCTCTCCTTTCTACGAGCAGTACTTC.

A single count supports this clone. This chain uses TRBV5-8 with TRBJ1-1, with 11 bases fitting TRBD1. The CDR3 length is 17 residues. The germline gives CDR1 SGHTS, CDR2 YDEGEE. V was pared by 2 bases and J by 5 bases, with 11 bases of the junction left unmatched. The CDR3 loop reads CASSLWTGGTGRTEAFF. Written as DNA, the CDR3 is TGTGCCAGCAGCTTATGGACAGGGGGCACCGGTAGGACTGAAGCTTTCTTT. Filled out from reference TRBV5-8 and TRBJ1-1, the complete variable domain reads EAGVTQSPTHLIKTRGQQATLRCSPISGHTSVYWYQQALGLGLQFLLWYDEGEERNRGNFPPRFSGRQFPNYSSELNVNALELEDSALYLCASSLWTGGTGRTEAFFGQGTRLTVV.

This chain links TRBV7-8 with TRBJ1-2, with 10 nucleotides matching TRBD1. The CDR3 length is 17 residues. In germline, CDR1 is SGHVS, CDR2 FQNEAQ. V gave up 2 bases and J gave up 5 bases; unmatched junction bases: 11. The CDR3 DNA reads as TGTGCCAGCAGCTTATATGACAGGGGGCGCTGGGGGTATGGCTACACCTTC. This sequence encodes CASSLYDRGRWGYGYTF. Complete variable domain (other parts from reference TRBV7-8 and TRBJ1-2): GAGVSQSPRYKVAKRGQDVALRCDPISGHVSLFWYQQALGQGPEFLTYFQNEAQLDKSGLPSDRFFAERPEGSVSTLKIQRTQQEDSAVYLCASSLYDRGRWGYGYTFGSGTRLTVV.

The rearrangement joins TRBV28 to TRBJ2-1, with 8 positions matching TRBD1. Germline V gene lookup returns CDR1 MDHEN and CDR2 SYDVKM. This CDR3 has 15 residues. V was clipped by 6 bases and J by 8 bases; unmatched bases: 12. CDR3 region: CASRSGGDVMDEQFF. Written as DNA, the CDR3 is TGTGCCAGCAGGTCAGGGGGCGACGTTATGGATGAGCAGTTCTTC.

The table lists this clone with a count of one. This chain uses TRBV6-6 with TRBJ2-5, with D possibly matching TRBD1 (7 bases). Germline lookup yields CDR1 MNHNY and CDR2 SVGAGI (reference sequence). The CDR3 is made up of 13 amino acids. Trimming took 7 bases from V and 4 from J, leaving 13 bases between them. CDR3 bases: TGTGCCAGCAAATCAGGGGGAGGAGAGACCCAGTACTTC. It yields the protein CASKSGGGETQYF.

The V gene is TRBV27, the J gene TRBJ2-1, with TRBD2 as a possible D gene (5 bases). Germline CDR1 MNHEY, CDR2 SMNVEV (reference sequence). Between the trimmed V and J ends, which lost 7 bases and 4 bases, there was a span of 17 bases. CDR3 size: 15 residues. CDR3: CASTSTHPGYNEQFF. CDR3 nucleotide sequence: TGTGCCAGCACCTCGACGCACCCGGGGTACAATGAGCAGTTCTTC.

This rearrangement joins TRBV25-1 to TRBJ1-1, with 11 nucleotides matching TRBD1. Germline V gene sequence: CDR1 MGHDK, CDR2 SYGVNS. After removal of 3 bases from V and 0 bases from J, the junction contained 9 bases not matched to a gene. The CDR3 is made up of 18 amino acids. CDR3 DNA sequence: TGTGCCAGCAGTGACTCCAGGACAGGGGGCCTGGTGAACACTGAAGCTTTCTTT. This codes for CASSDSRTGGLVNTEAFF.

This chain joins TRBV11-2 and TRBJ2-5, with 15 bases matching TRBD2. Per the germline V gene, CDR1 is SGHAT and CDR2 is FQNNGV. CDR3 length: 18 residues. V lost 3 bases, J lost 4 bases, and 9 bases stayed unmatched. For the CDR3, the DNA is TGTGCCAGCAGCTTGAGGACTAGCGGGGGGGCCAGAGTAGAGACCCAGTACTTC. It specifies CASSLRTSGGARVETQYF.

This rearrangement joins TRBV10-1 to TRBJ2-5, with a possible D match to TRBD2 (5 bases). CDR1 and CDR2 from the germline V gene are WNHNN and SYGVQD (reference sequence). This CDR3 contains 15 residues. V lost 3 bases and J 3 bases, leaving 14 bases between the germline ends. This CDR3 is CASSEVWGEKETQYF. DNA of the CDR3: TGCGCCAGCAGTGAAGTTTGGGGAGAGAAAGAGACCCAGTACTTC.

The CDR3 protein is CASRMGEAGGYEQYF. As DNA, the CDR3 is TGTGCCAGCAGGATGGGGGAAGCGGGGGGCTACGAGCAGTACTTC. The chain combines TRBV27 with TRBJ2-7, with 9 bases that match TRBD2. Losses at the gene ends were 6 bases for V and 3 bases for J; bases not matched to a gene: 9. Per the germline V gene, CDR1 is MNHEY and CDR2 is SMNVEV (reference sequence). CDR3 length equals 15 residues.

In this sample, this clone turned up once. The chain uses TRBV7-2 and TRBJ2-1; D possibly corresponds to TRBD1 (6 bases). Germline values: CDR1 SGHTA, CDR2 FQGNSA. Deletions cut 3 bases from V and 6 bases from J, with 12 bases between. CDR3 length: 14 amino acids. In DNA form, the CDR3 reads TGTGCCAGCAGCTTGTCGGCAGGGGTCAATGAGCAGTTCTTC. Residues: CASSLSAGVNEQFF. Complete variable domain (other parts from reference TRBV7-2 and TRBJ2-1): GAGVSQSPSNKVTEKGKDVELRCDPISGHTALYWYRQSLGQGLEFLIYFQGNSAPDKSGLPSDRFSAERTGGSVSTLTIQRTQQEDSAVYLCASSLSAGVNEQFFGPGTRLTVL.

This clone was counted only a few times. V gene TRBV9 combines with J gene TRBJ2-3, with TRBD2 matching 11 bases. The V gene end was trimmed by 0 bases and the J gene end by 2 bases; junction bases not matched to a gene: 5. Germline V gives CDR1 SGDLS, CDR2 YYNGEE. This CDR3 has 17 amino acids. CDR3 residues: CASSVDASGGITDTQYF. Written as DNA, the CDR3 is TGTGCCAGCAGCGTAGATGCTAGCGGGGGGATCACAGATACGCAGTATTTT.

The CDR3 bases are TGTGCCAGCAGTACGGACGGGAACAATGAGCAGTTCTTC. Translated, it gives CASSTDGNNEQFF. This chain links TRBV9 with TRBJ2-1; D perhaps matches TRBD2 (5 bases). V lost 5 bases, J lost 5 bases, and 11 bases lay in between. Germline lookup yields CDR1 SGDLS and CDR2 YYNGEE. The CDR3 sequence is 13 residues long.

This clone was counted a few times. The CDR3 bases are TGTGCCTGGAGTGCAAGAGGAGAGACCCAGTACTTC. Translating it yields CAWSARGETQYF. The chain has TRBV30 and TRBJ2-5; D remains ambiguous. The CDR3 extends over 12 amino acids. Germline values: CDR1 GTSNPN, CDR2 SVGIG (reference sequence). Trimming stripped 1 base from V and 4 bases from J, with 7 bases between.

The chain recombines TRBV6-6 with TRBJ2-3; D may be TRBD2 (5 bases). The germline V and J ends were trimmed by 2 bases and 3 bases, with 9 bases remaining between them. The CDR3 contains 14 residues. From germline, CDR1 is MNHNY and CDR2 SVGAGI (reference sequence). The chain's CDR3 is CASSYAPGTDTQYF. CDR3 DNA sequence: TGTGCCAGCAGTTACGCCCCGGGGACAGATACGCAGTATTTT.